This TCR beta chain was sequenced in a study of prognosis after radiotherapy for stage I lung cancer. Across the whole study: Enrollment began in 2018 and ended in 2019; the enrolled patients had stage I non-small cell lung cancer.

V lost 9 bases, J lost 5 bases, and 12 bases stayed unmatched. Germline assignment: CDR1 MDHEN and CDR2 SYDVKM. The CDR3 consists of 15 residues. About 6 milliliters of peripheral blood were drawn at each of two time points. The TCR beta CDR3 region was amplified from genomic DNA, with two rounds of multiplex PCR being used for the amplification. Amplification in first-round PCR relied on primers specific to each TRBV and TRBJ gene. Via MiXCR, TCRdb re-called the multiplex PCR reads, giving one row per CDR3 protein. The sample contains about 21,000 distinct CDR3 sequences, roughly 44% of which appear only once. The study, taken as a whole, reports: It was reported that patients with metastases and those without them differed in TRBV and TRBJ gene usage.

With respect to this clonotype: What it binds is unknown.

The sequence came from a donor of 50 years or more with non-small cell lung cancer. This chain uses TRBV28 with TRBJ1-5, with 8 nucleotides matching TRBD1. Sequences were derived from PBMCs, sampled before or after stereotactic body radiation therapy (not recorded which). CDR3 sequence (DNA): TGTGCCAGTTTCTTACGGGGACAGGCCGATCAGCCCCAGCATTTT. Amino acid sequence: CASFLRGQADQPQHF.